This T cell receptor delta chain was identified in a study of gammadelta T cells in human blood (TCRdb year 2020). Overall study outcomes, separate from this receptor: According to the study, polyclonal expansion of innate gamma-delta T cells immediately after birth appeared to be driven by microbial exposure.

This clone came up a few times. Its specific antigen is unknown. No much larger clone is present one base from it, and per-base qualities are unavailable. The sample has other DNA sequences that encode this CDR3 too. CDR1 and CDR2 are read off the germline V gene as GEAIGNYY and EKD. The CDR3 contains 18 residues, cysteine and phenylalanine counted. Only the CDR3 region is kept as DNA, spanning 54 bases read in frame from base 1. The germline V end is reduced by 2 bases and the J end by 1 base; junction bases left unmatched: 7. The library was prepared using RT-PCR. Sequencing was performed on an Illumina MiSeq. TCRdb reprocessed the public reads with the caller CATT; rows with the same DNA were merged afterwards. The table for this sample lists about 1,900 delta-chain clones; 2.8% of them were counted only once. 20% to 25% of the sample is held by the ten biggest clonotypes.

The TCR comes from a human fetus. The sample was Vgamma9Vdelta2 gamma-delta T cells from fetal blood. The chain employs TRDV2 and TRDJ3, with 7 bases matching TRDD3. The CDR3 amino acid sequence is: CACDKVLGPSWDTRQMFF. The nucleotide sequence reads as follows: TGTGCCTGTGACAAAGTACTGGGGCCTTCCTGGGACACCCGACAGATGTTTTTC.